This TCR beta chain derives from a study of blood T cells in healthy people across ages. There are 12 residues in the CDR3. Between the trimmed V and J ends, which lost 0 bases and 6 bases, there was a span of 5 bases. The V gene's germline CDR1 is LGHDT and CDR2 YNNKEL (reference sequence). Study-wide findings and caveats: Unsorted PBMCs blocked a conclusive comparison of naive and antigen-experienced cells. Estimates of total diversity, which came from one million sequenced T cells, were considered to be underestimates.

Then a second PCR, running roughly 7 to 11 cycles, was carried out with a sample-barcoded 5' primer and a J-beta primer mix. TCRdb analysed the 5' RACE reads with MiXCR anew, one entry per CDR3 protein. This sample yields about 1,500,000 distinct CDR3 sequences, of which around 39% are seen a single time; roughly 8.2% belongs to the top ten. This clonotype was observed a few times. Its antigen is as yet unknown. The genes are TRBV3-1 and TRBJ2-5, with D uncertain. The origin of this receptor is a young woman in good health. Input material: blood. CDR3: CASSQDGKTQYF. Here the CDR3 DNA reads TGTGCCAGCAGCCAAGACGGAAAGACCCAGTACTTC.